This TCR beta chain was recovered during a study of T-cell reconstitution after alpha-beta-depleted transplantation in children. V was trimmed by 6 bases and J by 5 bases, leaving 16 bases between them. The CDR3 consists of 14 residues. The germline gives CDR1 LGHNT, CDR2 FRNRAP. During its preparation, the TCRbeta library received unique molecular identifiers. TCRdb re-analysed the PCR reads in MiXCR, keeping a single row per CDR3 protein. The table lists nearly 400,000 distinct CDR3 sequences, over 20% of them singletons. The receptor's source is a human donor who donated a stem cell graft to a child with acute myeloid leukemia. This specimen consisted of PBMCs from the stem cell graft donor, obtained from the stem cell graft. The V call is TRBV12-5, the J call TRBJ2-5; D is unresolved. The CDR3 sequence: CASGPGRSPETQYF. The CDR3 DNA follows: TGTGCTAGTGGCCCCGGGCGGTCGCCGGAGACCCAGTACTTC.